The clone carrying this TCR beta chain was detected once. It was with a sample-barcoded 5' primer and a J-beta primer mix that a second PCR of about 6 to 11 cycles was run. Via MiXCR, TCRdb re-called the 5' RACE reads, giving one row per CDR3 protein. The table lists 700,000 or so distinct CDR3 sequences, approximately 22% of them singletons, with about 22% in the top ten. These data belong to a study of blood T cells in healthy people across ages. Trimming took 6 bases from V and 4 from J; bases not matched to a gene: 11. The CDR3 has 17 residues. The TCR sequence derives from a man between 70 and 80 years old in good health. Specimen: blood. The chain uses TRBV12-3 or TRBV12-4 and TRBJ2-3; 12 nucleotides match TRBD2. This CDR3 reads CASRKGWTSGKADTQYF. The CDR3 nucleotides are TGTGCCAGCAGAAAGGGATGGACTAGCGGGAAGGCAGATACGCAGTATTTT.